This T cell receptor beta chain was observed in a study of shared clonotypes between healthy human individuals. With V trimmed by 4 bases and J by 0 bases, 2 bases remained unmatched. This CDR3 region has 15 residues. Germline V lookup: CDR1 SGHDN, CDR2 FVKESK. Data came from immunoSEQ multiplex PCR; TCRdb stores just in-frame clones and leaves some out. The sample lists about 2.3 million clones, 85% to 95% occurring once. The TCR sequence derives from a man in his late teens or twenties in good health. Some clones in this sample may be carry-over from other donors' samples. The sequenced sample consisted of naive CD4+ T cells from PBMCs. This sample's subset: CD45RA+ positively selected. The chain combines TRBV14 with TRBJ2-1; 8 positions agree with TRBD1. The CDR3 bases are TGTGCCAGCAGCCTAACAGGGGGCTCCTACAATGAGCAGTTCTTC. Translation: CASSLTGGSYNEQFF.